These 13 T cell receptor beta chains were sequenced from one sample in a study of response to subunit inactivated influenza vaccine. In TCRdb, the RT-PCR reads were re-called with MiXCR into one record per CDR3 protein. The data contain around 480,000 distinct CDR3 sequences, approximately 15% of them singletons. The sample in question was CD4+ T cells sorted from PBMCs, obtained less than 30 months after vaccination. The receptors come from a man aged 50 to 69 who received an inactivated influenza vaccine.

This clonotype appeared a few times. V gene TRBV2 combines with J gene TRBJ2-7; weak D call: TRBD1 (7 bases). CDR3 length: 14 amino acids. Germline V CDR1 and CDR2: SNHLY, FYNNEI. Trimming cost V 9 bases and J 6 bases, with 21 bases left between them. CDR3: CASQGAGGLGEQYF. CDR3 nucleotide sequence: TGTGCCAGTCAAGGAGCAGGGGGACTTGGCGAGCAGTACTTC. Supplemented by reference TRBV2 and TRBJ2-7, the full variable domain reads EPEVTQTPSHQVTQMGQEVILRCVPISNHLYFYWYRQILGQKVEFLVSFYNNEISEKSEIFDDQFSVERPDGSNFTLKIRSTKLEDSAMYFCASQGAGGLGEQYFGPGTRLTVT.

CDR3 in amino acids: CASILKGGGNTEAFF. In DNA form, the CDR3 reads TGTGCCAGCATCCTAAAGGGGGGAGGAAACACTGAAGCTTTCTTT. This chain uses TRBV12-3 or TRBV12-4 with TRBJ1-1; D may be TRBD1 (6 bases). CDR3 length: 15 residues. The V end was cut by 7 bases, the J end by 2 bases, with 17 bases between.

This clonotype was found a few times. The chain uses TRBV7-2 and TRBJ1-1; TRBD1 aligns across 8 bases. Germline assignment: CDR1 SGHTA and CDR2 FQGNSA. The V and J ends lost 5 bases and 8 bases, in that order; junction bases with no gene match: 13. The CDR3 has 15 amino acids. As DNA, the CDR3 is TGTGCCAGCAGCCCGCATGTCCGTGGACAGGGAGAAGCTTTCTTT. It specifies CASSPHVRGQGEAFF.

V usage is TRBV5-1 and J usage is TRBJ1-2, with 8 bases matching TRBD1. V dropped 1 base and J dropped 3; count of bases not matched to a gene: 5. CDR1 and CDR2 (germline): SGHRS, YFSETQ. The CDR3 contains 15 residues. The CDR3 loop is CASSLQQGGDYGYTF. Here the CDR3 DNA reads TGCGCCAGCAGCTTGCAACAGGGGGGAGACTATGGCTACACCTTC.

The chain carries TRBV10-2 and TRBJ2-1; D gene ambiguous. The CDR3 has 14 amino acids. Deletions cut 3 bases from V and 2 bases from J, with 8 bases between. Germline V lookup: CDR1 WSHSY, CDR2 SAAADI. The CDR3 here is CASSEANPYNEQFF. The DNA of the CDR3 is TGCGCCAGCAGTGAAGCGAATCCCTACAATGAGCAGTTCTTC.

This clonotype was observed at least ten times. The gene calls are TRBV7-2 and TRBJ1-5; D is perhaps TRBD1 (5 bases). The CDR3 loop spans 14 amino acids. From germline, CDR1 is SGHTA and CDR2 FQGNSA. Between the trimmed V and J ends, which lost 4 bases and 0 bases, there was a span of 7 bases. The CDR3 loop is CASSWDGSNQPQHF. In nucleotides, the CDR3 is TGTGCCAGCAGCTGGGACGGTAGCAATCAGCCCCAGCATTTT.

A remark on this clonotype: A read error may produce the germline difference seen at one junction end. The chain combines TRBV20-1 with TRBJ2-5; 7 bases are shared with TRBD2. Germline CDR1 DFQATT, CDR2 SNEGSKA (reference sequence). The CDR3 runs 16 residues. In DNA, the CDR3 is TGCTGTGCTAGAGATTCTAGCGGAGGGTACCAAGAGACCCAGTACTTC. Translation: CCARDSSGGYQETQYF.

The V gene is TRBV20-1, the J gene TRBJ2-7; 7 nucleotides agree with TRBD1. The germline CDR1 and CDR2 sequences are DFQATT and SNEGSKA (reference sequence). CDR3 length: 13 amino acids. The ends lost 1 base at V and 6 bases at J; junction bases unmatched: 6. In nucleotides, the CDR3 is TGCAGTGCTAGAGTCCCCCCAGGGGGCGAGCAGTACTTC. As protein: CSARVPPGGEQYF.

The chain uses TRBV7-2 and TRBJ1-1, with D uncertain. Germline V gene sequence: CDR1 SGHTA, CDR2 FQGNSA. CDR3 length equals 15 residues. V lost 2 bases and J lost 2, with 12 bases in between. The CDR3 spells CASSLKAVLNTEAFF. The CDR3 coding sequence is TGTGCCAGCAGCTTAAAGGCGGTCCTCAACACTGAAGCTTTCTTT.

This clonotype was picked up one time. CDR3 DNA sequence: TGTGCCACCAGTGATCAGGCTGACAGTTACGAGCAGTACTTC. This encodes CATSDQADSYEQYF. The gene calls are TRBV24-1 and TRBJ2-7; D may be TRBD1 (5 bases). This CDR3 spans 14 amino acids. Germline V lookup: CDR1 KGHDR, CDR2 SFDVKD. V lost 3 bases and J 4 bases, leaving 12 bases between the germline ends.

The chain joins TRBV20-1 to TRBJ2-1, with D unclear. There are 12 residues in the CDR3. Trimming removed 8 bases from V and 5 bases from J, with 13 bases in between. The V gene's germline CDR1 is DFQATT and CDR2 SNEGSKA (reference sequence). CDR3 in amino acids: CSPKSADNEQFF. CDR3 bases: TGCAGTCCGAAGTCGGCCGACAATGAGCAGTTCTTC.

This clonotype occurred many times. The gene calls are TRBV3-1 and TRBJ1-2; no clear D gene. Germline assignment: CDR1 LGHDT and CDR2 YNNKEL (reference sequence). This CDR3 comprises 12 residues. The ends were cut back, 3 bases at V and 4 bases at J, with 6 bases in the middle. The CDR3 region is CASSQSGYGYTF. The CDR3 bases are TGTGCCAGCAGCCAGTCCGGCTATGGCTACACCTTC. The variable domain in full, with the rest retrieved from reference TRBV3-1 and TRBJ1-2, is DTAVSQTPKYLVTQMGNDKSIKCEQNLGHDTMYWYKQDSKKFLKIMFSYNNKELIINETVPNRFSPKSPDKAHLNLHINSLELGDSAVYFCASSQSGYGYTFGSGTRLTVV.

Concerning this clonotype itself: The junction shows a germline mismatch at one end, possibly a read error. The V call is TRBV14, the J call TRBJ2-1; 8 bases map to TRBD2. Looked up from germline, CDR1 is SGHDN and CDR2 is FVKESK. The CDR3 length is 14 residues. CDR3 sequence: CASSPRLGLAGSVF. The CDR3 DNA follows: TGTGCCAGCAGCCCCCGATTGGGTCTAGCGGGTTCCGTCTTC.